In its sample, the clone carrying this T cell receptor (beta chain) was seen a few times. Its antigen is as yet unknown. Overall study findings and caveats: Whole repertoires were not studied in the larger cohort, only one V-J beta rearrangement. Tumor Treg TCRs overlapped most with tumor naive CD4+ cells.

Purified naive CD4+ T cells were depleted of CD25+ Tregs. V gave up 6 bases and J gave up 6 bases; unmatched junction bases: 7. The CDR3 is made up of 15 amino acids. Full-length variable regions came from constant-region reverse primers plus semi-nested Nested Universal Primer A PCR. TCRdb redid the calling of the 5' RACE reads with MiXCR, one entry per CDR3 protein. The table lists 8,500 to 14,000 distinct CDR3 sequences, about 51% of them singletons. The TCR sequence derives from a female donor with breast cancer. Sequencing was performed on tumor-infiltrating naive CD4+ T cells sorted from the breast tumor. Sample subset: naive CD4+ T cells, CD4+CD45RA+CD25-. The V gene is TRBV12-3 or TRBV12-4, the J gene TRBJ2-1; 11 bases agree with TRBD2. The CDR3 DNA is TGTGCCAGCAGCCGGACTAGCGGGCCTCCCAATGAGCAGTTCTTC. This sequence encodes CASSRTSGPPNEQFF.